The clone carrying this TCR beta chain was recorded once. This record belongs to a study of blood T cell repertoires in COVID-19. Study details: Whether acute or convalescent, the COVID-19 samples came from the United States, Italy and Spain. PBMCs, B-cell-depleted T cells, or T cells were the source of the cDNA or gDNA that made up the material.

Authors' processing steps: It was from reference gene primer amplification that nucleated cell counts were estimated. TCRdb keeps only in-frame clones here, not all; method: immunoSEQ multiplex PCR. Clone size and the V and J calls come from that table; the DNA yielded D and trimming. The sample comprises over 75,000 clones, 85% to 95% of which are singletons, and around 1.6% rests with the top ten. Trimming took 2 bases from V and 2 from J; bases not matched to a gene: 3. The CDR3 runs 15 residues. Per the germline V gene, CDR1 is MNHEY and CDR2 is SVGEGT. This TCR was recovered from a man aged 60 to 75 with acute or convalescent COVID-19. V usage is TRBV6-2 or TRBV6-3 and J usage is TRBJ2-7, with 10 bases matching TRBD2. What was sequenced was peripheral blood. CDR3 bases: TGTGCCAGCAGTTACAACAGCGGGAGGGCCTACGAGCAGTACTTC. It codes for CASSYNSGRAYEQYF.